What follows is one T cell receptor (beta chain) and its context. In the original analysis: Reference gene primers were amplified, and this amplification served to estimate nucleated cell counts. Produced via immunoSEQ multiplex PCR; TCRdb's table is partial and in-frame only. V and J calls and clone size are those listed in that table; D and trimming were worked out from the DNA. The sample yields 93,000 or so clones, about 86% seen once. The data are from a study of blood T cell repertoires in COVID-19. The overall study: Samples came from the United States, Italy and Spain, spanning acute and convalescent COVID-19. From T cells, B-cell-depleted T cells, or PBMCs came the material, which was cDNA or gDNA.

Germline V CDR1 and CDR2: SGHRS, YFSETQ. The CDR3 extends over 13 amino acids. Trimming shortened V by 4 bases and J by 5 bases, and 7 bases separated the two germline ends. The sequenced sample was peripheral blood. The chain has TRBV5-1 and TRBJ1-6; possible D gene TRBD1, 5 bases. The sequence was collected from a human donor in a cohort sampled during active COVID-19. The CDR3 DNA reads TGCGCCAGCAGCCGGGGGGATAATTCACCCCTCCACTTT. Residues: CASSRGDNSPLHF.